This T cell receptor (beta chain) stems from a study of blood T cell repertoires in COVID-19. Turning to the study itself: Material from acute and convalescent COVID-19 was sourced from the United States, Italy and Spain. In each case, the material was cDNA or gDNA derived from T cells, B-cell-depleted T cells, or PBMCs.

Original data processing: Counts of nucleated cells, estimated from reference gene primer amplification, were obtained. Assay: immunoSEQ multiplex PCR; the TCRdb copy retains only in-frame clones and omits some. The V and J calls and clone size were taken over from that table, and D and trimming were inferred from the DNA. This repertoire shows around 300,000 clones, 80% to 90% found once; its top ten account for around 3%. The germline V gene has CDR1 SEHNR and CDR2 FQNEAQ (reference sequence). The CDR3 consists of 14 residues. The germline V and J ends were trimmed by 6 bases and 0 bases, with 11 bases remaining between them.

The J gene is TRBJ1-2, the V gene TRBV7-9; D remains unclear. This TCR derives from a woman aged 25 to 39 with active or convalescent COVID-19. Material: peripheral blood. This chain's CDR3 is CASRPVATNYGYTF. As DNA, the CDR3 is TGTGCCAGCAGGCCAGTTGCAACTAACTATGGCTACACCTTC.